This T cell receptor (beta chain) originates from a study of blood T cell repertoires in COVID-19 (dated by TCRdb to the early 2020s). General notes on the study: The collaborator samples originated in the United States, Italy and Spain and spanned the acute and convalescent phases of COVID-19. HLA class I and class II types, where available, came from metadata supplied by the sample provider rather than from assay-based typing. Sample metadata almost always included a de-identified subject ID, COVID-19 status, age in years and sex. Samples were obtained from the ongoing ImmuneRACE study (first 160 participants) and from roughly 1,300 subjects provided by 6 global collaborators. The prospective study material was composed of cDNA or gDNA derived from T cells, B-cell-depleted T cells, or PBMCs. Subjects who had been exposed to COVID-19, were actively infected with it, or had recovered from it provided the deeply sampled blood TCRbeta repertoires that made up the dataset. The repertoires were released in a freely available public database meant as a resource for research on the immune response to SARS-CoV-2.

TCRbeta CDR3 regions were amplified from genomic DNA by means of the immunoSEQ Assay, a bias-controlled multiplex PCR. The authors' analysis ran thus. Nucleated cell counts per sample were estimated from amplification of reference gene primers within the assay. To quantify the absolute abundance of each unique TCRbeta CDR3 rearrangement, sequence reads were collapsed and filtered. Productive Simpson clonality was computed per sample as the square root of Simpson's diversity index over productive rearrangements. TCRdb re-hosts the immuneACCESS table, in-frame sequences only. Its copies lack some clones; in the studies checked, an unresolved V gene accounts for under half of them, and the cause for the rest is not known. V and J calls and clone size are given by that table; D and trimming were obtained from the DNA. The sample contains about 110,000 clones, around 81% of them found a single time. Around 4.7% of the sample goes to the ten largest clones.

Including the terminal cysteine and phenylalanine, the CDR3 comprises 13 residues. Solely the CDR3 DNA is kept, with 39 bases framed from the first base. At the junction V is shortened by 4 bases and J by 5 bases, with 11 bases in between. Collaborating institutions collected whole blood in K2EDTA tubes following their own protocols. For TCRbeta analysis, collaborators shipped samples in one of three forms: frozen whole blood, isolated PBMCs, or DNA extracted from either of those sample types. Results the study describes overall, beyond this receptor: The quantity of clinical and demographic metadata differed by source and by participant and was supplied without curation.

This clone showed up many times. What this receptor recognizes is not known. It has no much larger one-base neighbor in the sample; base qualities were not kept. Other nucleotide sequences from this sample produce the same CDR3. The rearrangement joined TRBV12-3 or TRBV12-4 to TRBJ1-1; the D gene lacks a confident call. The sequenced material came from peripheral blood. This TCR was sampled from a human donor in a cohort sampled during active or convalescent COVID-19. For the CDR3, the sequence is CASSSPGRTEAFF. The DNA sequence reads TGTGCCAGCAGTTCGCCGGGGAGGACTGAAGCTTTCTTT.